This is a list of T cell receptor beta chains from one sample in a study of T-cell reconstitution after alpha-beta-depleted transplantation in children. TCRdb independently ran MiXCR on the PCR reads; one entry per CDR3 protein. The table shows about 610,000 distinct CDR3 sequences, with roughly a tenth occurring only once. The starting material was PBMCs from the stem cell graft donor, obtained from the stem cell graft. These receptors all come from a human donor who donated a stem cell graft to a child with acute myeloid leukemia. Both conserved end residues are part of each CDR3. D genes are given only for firm matches. Part of the rows lack a size; the others show once, few, many or a class for expanded clones.

v_call	clone_size	j_call	d_call	cdr3_aa	cdr3_nt
TRBV27	-	TRBJ2-3	-	CASSSGKGGTRGTQYF	TGTGCCAGCAGTTCCGGGAAGGGGGGGACCCGTGGTACGCAGTATTTT
TRBV6-2/TRBV6-3	many	TRBJ2-1	TRBD2	CASSTLTSGSGLEQFF	TGTGCCAGCAGTACACTGACTAGCGGGAGTGGTCTTGAGCAGTTCTTC
TRBV4-2	many	TRBJ2-7	-	CASSRGRNYEQYF	TGTGCCAGCAGCCGGGGACGGAACTACGAGCAGTACTTC
TRBV28	many	TRBJ2-1	TRBD2	CASTVGGRAFDNEQFF	TGTGCCAGCACCGTGGGCGGGAGGGCCTTCGACAATGAGCAGTTCTTC
TRBV29-1	few	TRBJ1-3	-	CSVGAGDPSSGNTIYF	TGCAGCGTTGGAGCCGGAGACCCAAGCTCTGGAAACACCATATATTTT
TRBV7-2	many	TRBJ2-4	TRBD2	CASSLVAGGIQYF	TGTGCCAGCAGCTTGGTAGCGGGAGGCATTCAGTACTTC
TRBV20-1	-	TRBJ2-3	-	CSAREREANYHRPWTDTQYF	TGCAGTGCTAGAGAGAGAGAGGCCAATTATCACCGACCTTGGACAGATACGCAGTATTTT
TRBV11-2	few	TRBJ2-7	TRBD2	CASSLELAGLGSYEQYF	TGTGCCAGCAGCTTAGAACTAGCGGGATTGGGCTCCTACGAGCAGTACTTC
TRBV3-1	many	TRBJ2-7	TRBD2	CASSQGLAGLGQYF	TGTGCCAGCAGCCAAGGACTAGCGGGACTAGGGCAGTACTTC
TRBV29-1	few	TRBJ2-2	TRBD2	CSVIRGGGELFF	TGCAGCGTGATCCGCGGGGGCGGGGAGCTGTTTTTT
TRBV10-3	few	TRBJ2-5	-	CAISETAASIEQETQYF	TGTGCCATCAGTGAGACGGCGGCTAGCATAGAACAAGAGACCCAGTACTTC
TRBV20-1	-	TRBJ1-2	-	CSASAVRVYGYTF	TGCAGTGCTAGCGCGGTCAGGGTCTATGGCTACACCTTC
TRBV5-1	many	TRBJ2-7	TRBD1	CASSSGQGREQYF	TGCGCCAGCAGCTCCGGACAGGGTAGGGAGCAGTACTTC
TRBV7-2	many	TRBJ1-2	TRBD1	CASRPPGQTNYGYTF	TGTGCCAGCAGACCTCCGGGACAGACTAACTATGGCTACACCTTC
TRBV30	-	TRBJ2-1	-	CAWAGVREQFF	TGTGCCTGGGCAGGGGTTCGTGAGCAGTTCTTC
TRBV27	few	TRBJ2-1	TRBD2	CASTDVAGSYYNEQFF	TGTGCCAGCACCGACGTAGCGGGAAGCTACTACAATGAGCAGTTCTTC
TRBV20-1	-	TRBJ2-2	-	CSARDFLRDTGELFF	TGCAGTGCTAGAGATTTCTTAAGGGACACCGGGGAGCTGTTTTTT
TRBV12-3/TRBV12-4	many	TRBJ1-2	TRBD1	CASRTGNYGYTF	TGTGCCAGCAGGACAGGGAACTATGGCTACACCTTC
TRBV29-1	many	TRBJ2-7	TRBD2	CSVLGLAGVYEQYF	TGCAGCGTTCTAGGACTAGCGGGAGTGTACGAGCAGTACTTC
TRBV6-4	-	TRBJ2-3	TRBD2	CASSVLAGDPTDTQYF	TGTGCCAGCAGTGTACTAGCGGGAGATCCCACAGATACGCAGTATTTT
TRBV5-1	many	TRBJ2-1	-	CASSLEGSFYNEQFF	TGCGCCAGCAGCTTGGAGGGTAGCTTCTACAATGAGCAGTTCTTC
TRBV29-1	few	TRBJ1-1	-	CSVEILTEAFF	TGCAGCGTAGAAATCCTCACTGAAGCTTTCTTT
TRBV6-5	many	TRBJ2-2	-	CASSYFSVGELFF	TGTGCCAGCAGTTATTTTAGTGTTGGGGAGCTGTTTTTT
TRBV15	many	TRBJ2-1	TRBD2	CATSPRRTSFNEQFF	TGTGCCACCAGCCCGAGGCGGACTAGCTTCAATGAGCAGTTCTTC
TRBV12-3/TRBV12-4	-	TRBJ2-3	-	CASRARGPPGALTDTQYF	TGTGCCAGCAGAGCCAGAGGGCCTCCCGGGGCCCTCACAGATACGCAGTATTTT
TRBV7-9	few	TRBJ2-7	TRBD2	CASSLVPSGISYEQYF	TGTGCCAGCAGCTTAGTTCCTAGCGGGATTTCCTACGAGCAGTACTTC
TRBV12-3/TRBV12-4	-	TRBJ2-7	-	CASSLPGLTTGEQYF	TGTGCCAGCAGTTTACCGGGACTCACCACGGGCGAGCAGTACTTC
TRBV29-1	many	TRBJ2-7	TRBD2	CSVRLASGRDEQYF	TGCAGCGTCAGGCTGGCTAGCGGGAGGGACGAGCAGTACTTC
TRBV5-1	few	TRBJ2-2	-	CASSPTQASTGELFF	TGCGCCAGCAGCCCAACACAGGCAAGCACCGGGGAGCTGTTTTTT
TRBV5-1	-	TRBJ2-1	-	CASSLPSDEQFF	TGCGCCAGCAGCTTGCCTAGCGATGAGCAGTTCTTC
TRBV6-2/TRBV6-3	many	TRBJ2-1	TRBD2	CASTDGLAGEFNEQFF	TGTGCCAGCACTGACGGGCTAGCGGGAGAATTCAATGAGCAGTTCTTC
TRBV7-6	once	TRBJ2-5	TRBD2	CASGLVTSRPVSQETQYF	TGTGCCAGCGGCCTAGTGACTAGCAGGCCTGTCTCCCAAGAGACCCAGTACTTC
TRBV7-8	many	TRBJ2-2	-	CASSLTFGELFF	TGTGCCAGCAGCTTGACGTTCGGGGAGCTGTTTTTT
TRBV27	many	TRBJ2-2	TRBD1	CASRLQGPGELFF	TGTGCCAGCCGATTACAGGGGCCCGGGGAGCTGTTTTTT
TRBV12-3/TRBV12-4	few	TRBJ2-7	-	CASSSFQGPYEQYF	TGTGCCAGCAGCTCATTCCAGGGACCCTACGAGCAGTACTTC
TRBV6-9	-	TRBJ2-6	-	CASSYSNSGANVLTF	TGTGCCAGCAGTTATTCCAACTCTGGGGCCAACGTCCTGACTTTC
TRBV4-3	many	TRBJ2-7	TRBD2	CASSRLASSYEQYF	TGCGCCAGCAGCCGACTAGCGAGCTCCTACGAGCAGTACTTC
TRBV29-1	-	TRBJ2-4	-	CSVEGGPRDKNIQYF	TGCAGCGTTGAAGGAGGACCCAGGGACAAAAACATTCAGTACTTC
TRBV7-2	few	TRBJ2-2	TRBD2	CASSLYASGIPGELFF	TGTGCCAGCAGCTTATACGCTAGCGGGATCCCCGGGGAGCTGTTTTTT
TRBV20-1	few	TRBJ1-5	TRBD1	CSARAETGGVRSQHF	TGCAGTGCTAGAGCAGAGACAGGGGGAGTTAGGTCCCAGCATTTT
TRBV20-1	many	TRBJ2-1	TRBD2	CSARDIRAGEREQFF	TGCAGTGCTAGAGATATTAGGGCGGGAGAACGTGAGCAGTTCTTC
TRBV28	-	TRBJ2-2	TRBD2	CASSRTSGSGTGELFF	TGTGCCAGCAGTAGGACTAGCGGGAGTGGGACCGGGGAGCTGTTTTTT
TRBV5-1	-	TRBJ2-5	-	CASSLDVVRETQYF	TGCGCCAGCAGCTTGGATGTGGTCCGTGAGACCCAGTACTTC
TRBV6-5	many	TRBJ2-7	TRBD2	CASSYDAGGRDEQYF	TGTGCCAGCAGTTACGATGCGGGAGGCAGGGACGAGCAGTACTTC
TRBV27	many	TRBJ2-6	-	CASSPGWSGANVLTF	TGTGCCAGCAGTCCCGGGTGGTCTGGGGCCAACGTCCTGACTTTC
TRBV6-2/TRBV6-3	-	TRBJ1-1	-	CASRPSGLSTEAFF	TGTGCCAGCCGGCCGTCGGGGCTCAGCACTGAAGCTTTCTTT
TRBV29-1	few	TRBJ2-1	-	CSAPVYNEQFF	TGCAGCGCCCCTGTGTACAATGAGCAGTTCTTC
TRBV7-2	few	TRBJ2-1	-	CASSPPSASRNEQFF	TGTGCCAGCAGCCCCCCCAGCGCCTCACGGAATGAGCAGTTCTTC